This TCR beta chain was sequenced for a study of technical replicates of blood from four donors. Assay used: immunoSEQ multiplex PCR; TCRdb lists only in-frame clones, some missing. The sample has approximately 88,000 clones; around 96% are singletons. Trimming pared 5 bases from V and 5 bases from J, leaving 15 bases between. The CDR3 covers 15 residues. CDR1 and CDR2 from the germline V gene are SEHNR and FQNEAQ (reference sequence). Sequenced sample: T cells isolated from PBMCs. This chain connects TRBV7-9 to TRBJ2-2; possible D gene TRBD2, 5 bases. This TCR was recovered from a human donor in good health. The CDR3 DNA follows: TGTGCCAGCAGCCCGACTGGGAGCTTTACCGGGGAGCTGTTTTTT. Translation gives CASSPTGSFTGELFF.